This is a list of T cell receptor beta chains from one sample in a study of Ad26.COV2.S vaccination and SARS-CoV-2 variants. The repertoire was sequenced with immunoSEQ multiplex PCR; TCRdb's copy has only in-frame clones and lacks some. The table records about 350,000 clones, 86% of them present only once. Sample: peripheral blood, taken in a trial of Ad26.COV2.S vaccine versus placebo. These receptors were taken from a person between 18 and 60 years old who received the Ad26.COV2.S COVID-19 vaccine or a placebo. The CDR3 runs from the conserved cysteine through the conserved F or W.

v_gene: TRBV9; CDR3aa: CASSVDPGQGSPYEQYF
v_gene: TRBV19; CDR3aa: CASSGTSGDEQFF
v_gene: TRBV7-9; CDR3aa: CASSLAMGRNEQFF
v_gene: TRBV18; CDR3aa: CASSPGADRTGELFF
v_gene: TRBV18; CDR3aa: CASSPTGVDEQYF
v_gene: TRBV19; CDR3aa: CASSLWTSGRTGELFF
v_gene: TRBV6-6; CDR3aa: CASSSPTDTGELFF
v_gene: TRBV15; CDR3aa: CATSRDRINTEAFF
v_gene: TRBV7-2; CDR3aa: CASSFRGRITDTQYF
v_gene: TRBV5-4; CDR3aa: CASSLWGGTEAFF
v_gene: TRBV7-9; CDR3aa: CASSPPGTRSTDTQYF
v_gene: TRBV11-2; CDR3aa: CASGYNSPLHF
v_gene: TRBV5-1; CDR3aa: CASSPGSSSGGYNEQFF
v_gene: TRBV2; CDR3aa: CASSEGSGSQETQYF
v_gene: TRBV9; CDR3aa: CASSANVAGGDNNEQFF
v_gene: TRBV19; CDR3aa: CASSPPTGMYQPQHF
v_gene: TRBV7-2; CDR3aa: CASSSYASTDTQYF
v_gene: TRBV5-1; CDR3aa: CASRHRGPDYGYTF
v_gene: TRBV18; CDR3aa: CASSPGQGVEKLFF
v_gene: TRBV24-1; CDR3aa: CATSKGASTEAFF
v_gene: TRBV7-2; CDR3aa: CASSLERGGGYTF
v_gene: TRBV2; CDR3aa: CASSRGGAGQPQHF
v_gene: TRBV18; CDR3aa: CASSPTRGSGEQYF
v_gene: TRBV6-5; CDR3aa: CASSPSGYLNEKLFF
v_gene: TRBV27; CDR3aa: CASSSPYNSPLHF
v_gene: TRBV7-2; CDR3aa: CASSWGTATDTQYF
v_gene: TRBV30; CDR3aa: CAWSIEYNQPQHF
v_gene: TRBV28; CDR3aa: CASSLGGSGIRYEQYF
v_gene: TRBV7-9; CDR3aa: CASSTTADYNEQFF
v_gene: TRBV6-2/TRBV6-3; CDR3aa: CASSYSASGSSYEQYF
v_gene: TRBV3-1/TRBV3-2; CDR3aa: CATPRGELFF